This T cell receptor (beta chain) was recorded in a study of blood T cell repertoires in COVID-19. Overall study: Nucleic acid was either cDNA or gDNA, and it came from T cells, B-cell-depleted T cells, or PBMCs.

In the authors' methods: Researchers report that nucleated cell counts were estimated from reference gene primer amplification. Repertoires were generated with immunoSEQ multiplex PCR, while TCRdb's copy carries only in-frame clones and drops some. V and J calls and clone size are copied from that table; D and trimming were computed from the DNA. The sample has approximately 110,000 clones; 88% are singletons. This clone was counted only a few times. The clonotype originates from a woman in her forties or fifties with active or convalescent COVID-19. Sequencing used peripheral blood.

This chain's CDR3 is CASSPGHFSNQPQHF. The CDR3 DNA reads TGCGCCAGCAGCCCGGGACATTTTAGCAATCAGCCCCAGCATTTT. The rearrangement joins TRBV4-1 to TRBJ1-5, with D perhaps matching TRBD1 (6 bases). V lost 4 bases to trimming and J lost 0 bases, with 10 bases between them. CDR1 is MGHRA, CDR2 YSYEKL, per germline. This CDR3 has 15 residues.